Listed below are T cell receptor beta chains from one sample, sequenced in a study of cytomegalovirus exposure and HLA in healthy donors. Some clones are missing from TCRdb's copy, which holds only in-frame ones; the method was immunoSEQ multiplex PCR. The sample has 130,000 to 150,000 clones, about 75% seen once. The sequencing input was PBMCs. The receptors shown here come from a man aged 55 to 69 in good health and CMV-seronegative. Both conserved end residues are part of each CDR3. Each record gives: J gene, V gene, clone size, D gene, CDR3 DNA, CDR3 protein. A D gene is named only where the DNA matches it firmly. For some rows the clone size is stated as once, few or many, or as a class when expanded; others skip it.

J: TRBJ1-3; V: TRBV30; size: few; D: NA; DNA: TGTGCCTGGAGTAAGACAGCCGATTCCATATATTTT; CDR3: CAWSKTADSIYF
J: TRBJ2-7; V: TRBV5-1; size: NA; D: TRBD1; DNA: TGCGCCAGCAGCCCGACCAGGGGGTCCTACGAGCAGTACTTC; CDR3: CASSPTRGSYEQYF
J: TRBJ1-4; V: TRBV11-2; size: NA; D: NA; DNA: TGTGCCAGCACCCTTCGGGGGGCGCATCCCTTTAATGAAAAACTGTTTTTT; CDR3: CASTLRGAHPFNEKLFF
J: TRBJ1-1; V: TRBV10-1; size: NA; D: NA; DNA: TGCGCCAGCAGTGGGGGAGGCACTGAAGCTTTCTTT; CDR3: CASSGGGTEAFF
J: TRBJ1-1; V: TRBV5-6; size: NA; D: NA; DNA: TGTGCCAGCAGTCCAGGGGATAGCACTGAAGCTTTCTTT; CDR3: CASSPGDSTEAFF
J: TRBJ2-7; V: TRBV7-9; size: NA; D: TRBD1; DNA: TGTGCCAGCAGCTTGAGACAGGGAATGTGGGGGGAGCAGTACTTC; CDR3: CASSLRQGMWGEQYF
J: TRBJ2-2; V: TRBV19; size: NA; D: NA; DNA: TGTGCCAGTAGCCTGACGGGGGATAACACCGGGGAGCTGTTTTTT; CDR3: CASSLTGDNTGELFF
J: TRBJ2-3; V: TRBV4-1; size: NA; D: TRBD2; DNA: TGCGCCAGCAGCCAAGATCATAAGCGGGAGTCAGATACGCAGTATTTT; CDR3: CASSQDHKRESDTQYF
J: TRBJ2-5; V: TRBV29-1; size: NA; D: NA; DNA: TGCAGCGTAATGGACAAGGCGGGGAAGACCCAGTACTTC; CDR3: CSVMDKAGKTQYF
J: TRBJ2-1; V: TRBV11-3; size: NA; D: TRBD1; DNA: TGTGCCAGCAGCTTAACAGGGACAGGTGGAAATGAGCAGTTCTTC; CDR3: CASSLTGTGGNEQFF
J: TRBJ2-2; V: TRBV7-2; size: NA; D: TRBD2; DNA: TGTGCCAGTACACTAGCGGGAGATAGTGGCGGGGAGCTGTTTTTT; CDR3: CASTLAGDSGGELFF
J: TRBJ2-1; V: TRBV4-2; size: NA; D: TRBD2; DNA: TGTGCCAGCAGCCTGTTTTCCGGGACTAGTCACGTCAATGAGCAGTTCTTC; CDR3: CASSLFSGTSHVNEQFF
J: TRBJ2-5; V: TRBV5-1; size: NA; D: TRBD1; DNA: TGCGCCAGCAGCTTAGGGACAGACCAAGAGACCCAGTACTTC; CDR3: CASSLGTDQETQYF
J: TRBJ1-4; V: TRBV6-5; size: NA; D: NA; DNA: TGTGCCAGCAGAGGGGGGGGAGACGAAAAACTGTTTTTT; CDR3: CASRGGGDEKLFF
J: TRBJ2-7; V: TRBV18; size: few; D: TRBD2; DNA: TGTGCCAGCTCACCCGGGGGGTCCGAGCAGTACTTC; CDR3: CASSPGGSEQYF
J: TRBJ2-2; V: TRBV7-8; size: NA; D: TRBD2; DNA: TGTGCCAGCCAATCTAGCGGGTGGAACACCGGGGAGCTGTTTTTT; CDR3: CASQSSGWNTGELFF
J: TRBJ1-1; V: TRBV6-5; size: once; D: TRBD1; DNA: TGTGCCAGCAGACAGGGGGGGGTGAACACTGAAGCTTTCTTT; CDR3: CASRQGGVNTEAFF
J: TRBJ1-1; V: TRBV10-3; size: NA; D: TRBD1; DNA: TGTGCCATCAGTGAGTCGACAGGGGAGAACACTGAAGCTTTCTTT; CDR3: CAISESTGENTEAFF
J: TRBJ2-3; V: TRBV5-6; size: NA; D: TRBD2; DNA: TGTGCCAGCAGAGGACTAGCGGGAGAAGAAGATACGCAGTATTTT; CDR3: CASRGLAGEEDTQYF
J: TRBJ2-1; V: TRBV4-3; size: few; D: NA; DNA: TGCGCCAGCAGCCAAGCCGACAGTAACAATGAGCAGTTCTTC; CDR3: CASSQADSNNEQFF
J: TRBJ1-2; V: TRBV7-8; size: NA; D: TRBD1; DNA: TGTGCCAGCAGCCTTAGGACAGGGCATGGCTACACCTTC; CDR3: CASSLRTGHGYTF
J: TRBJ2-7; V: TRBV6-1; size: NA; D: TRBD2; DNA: TGTGCCAGCAGTGAAGTAGGGCTAGCGGGGAGCTACGAGCAGTACTTC; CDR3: CASSEVGLAGSYEQYF
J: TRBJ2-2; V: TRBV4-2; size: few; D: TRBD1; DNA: TGTGCCAGCAGCCAACAGACAGGGGTGATCACCGGGGAGCTGTTTTTT; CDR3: CASSQQTGVITGELFF
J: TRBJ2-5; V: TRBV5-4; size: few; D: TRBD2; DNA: TGTGCCAGCCGGGGGGTCCAAGAGACCCAGTACTTC; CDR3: CASRGVQETQYF
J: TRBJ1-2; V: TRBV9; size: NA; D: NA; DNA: TGTGCCAGCAGCGTCGGCAGGGGAAACTATGGCTACACCTTC; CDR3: CASSVGRGNYGYTF
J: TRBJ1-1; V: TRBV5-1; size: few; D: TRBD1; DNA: TGCGCCAGCAGCTTGAACCCTCGAGCAGGGGGAATGAACACTGAAGCTTTCTTT; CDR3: CASSLNPRAGGMNTEAFF
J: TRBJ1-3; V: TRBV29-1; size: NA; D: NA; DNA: TGCAGCGTTGAACTGGGAAACACCATATATTTT; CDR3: CSVELGNTIYF
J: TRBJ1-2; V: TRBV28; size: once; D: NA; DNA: TGTGCCAGTTCCACCCCCGGTAGCTATGGCTACACCTTC; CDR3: CASSTPGSYGYTF
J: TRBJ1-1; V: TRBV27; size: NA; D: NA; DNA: TGTGCCAGCAGGTTCGGCCGACAGGACACTGAAGCTTTCTTT; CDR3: CASRFGRQDTEAFF
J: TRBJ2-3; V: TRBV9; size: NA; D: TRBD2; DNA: TGTGCCAGCAGCTTTGGACTAGCAGTCACAGATACGCAGTATTTT; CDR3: CASSFGLAVTDTQYF
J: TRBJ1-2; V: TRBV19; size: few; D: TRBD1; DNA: TGTGCCAGTAGTACCGAAACAGGGGGCTCGGGCTACACCTTC; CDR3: CASSTETGGSGYTF
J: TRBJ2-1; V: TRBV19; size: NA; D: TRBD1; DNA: TGTGCCAGTAGTCTAGGGACAGGGACGTTCAATGAGCAGTTCTTC; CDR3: CASSLGTGTFNEQFF
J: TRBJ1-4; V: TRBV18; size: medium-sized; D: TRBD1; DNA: TGTGCCAGCTCACCAGTTCAGGGGGCTACTGGGAATGAAAAACTGTTTTTT; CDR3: CASSPVQGATGNEKLFF
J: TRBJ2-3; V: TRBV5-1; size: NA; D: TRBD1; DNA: TGCGCCAGCACCCTATCCGGGACAGGGAGCACAGATACGCAGTATTTT; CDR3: CASTLSGTGSTDTQYF
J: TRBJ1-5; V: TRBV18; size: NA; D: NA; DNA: TGTGCCAGCTCCGAGGAACGGGGGGGTCAGCCCCAGCATTTT; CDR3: CASSEERGGQPQHF
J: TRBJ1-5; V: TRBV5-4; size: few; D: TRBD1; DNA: TGTGCCAGCAGCCAACAGGGGGCTGATCAGCCCCAGCATTTT; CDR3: CASSQQGADQPQHF
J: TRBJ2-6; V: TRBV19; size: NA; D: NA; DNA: TGTGCCAGTAGTATCCGAGACTCTGGGGCCAACGTCCTGACTTTC; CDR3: CASSIRDSGANVLTF
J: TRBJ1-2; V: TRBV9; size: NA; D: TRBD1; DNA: TGTGCCAGCAGCGTAGAGGGGACAGCTCTTAGCTATGGCTACACCTTC; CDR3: CASSVEGTALSYGYTF
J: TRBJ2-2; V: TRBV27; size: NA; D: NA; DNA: TGTGCCAGCAGTTTACCCCACGGGGAGCTGTTTTTT; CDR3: CASSLPHGELFF
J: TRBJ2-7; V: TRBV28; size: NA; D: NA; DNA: TGTGCCAGCAGTTTACAAGCGGGCAACTCCTACGAGCAGTACTTC; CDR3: CASSLQAGNSYEQYF
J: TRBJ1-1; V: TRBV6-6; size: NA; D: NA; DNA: TGTGCCAGCAGTTACTCGGGAGGGACATTGGCTGAAGCTTTCTTT; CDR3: CASSYSGGTLAEAFF
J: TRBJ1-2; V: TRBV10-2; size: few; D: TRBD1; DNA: TGCGCCAGCAGTGATATTAGAACAGGGGGCCGTGGCTACACCTTC; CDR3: CASSDIRTGGRGYTF
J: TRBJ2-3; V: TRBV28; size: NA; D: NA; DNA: TGTGCCAGCAGTGTGTCAGGTAGCGGAAATACAGATACGCAGTATTTT; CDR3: CASSVSGSGNTDTQYF
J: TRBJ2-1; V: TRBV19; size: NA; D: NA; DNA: TGTGCCAGTAATAGCTTAGTGCTGGATGAGCAGTTCTTC; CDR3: CASNSLVLDEQFF
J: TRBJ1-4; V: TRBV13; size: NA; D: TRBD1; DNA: TGTGCCAGCCGCCACAGGGGATCTAATGAAAAACTGTTTTTT; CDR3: CASRHRGSNEKLFF
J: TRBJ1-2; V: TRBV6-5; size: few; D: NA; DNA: TGTGCCAGCAGTCCGGGACTGTCCTATGGCTACACCTTC; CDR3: CASSPGLSYGYTF
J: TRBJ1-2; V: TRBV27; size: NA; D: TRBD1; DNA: TGTGCCAGCAGTAAATCAAGGGACAGGGGATATGGCTACACCTTC; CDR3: CASSKSRDRGYGYTF
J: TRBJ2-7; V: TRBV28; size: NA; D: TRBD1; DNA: TGTGCCAGCAGTTTACCCGGGACAGGGGGTCCGCGGCAGTACTTC; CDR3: CASSLPGTGGPRQYF
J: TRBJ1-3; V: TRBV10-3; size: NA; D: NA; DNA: TGTGCCATCTCGCCCCGGTCGACTACTGGAAACACCATATATTTT; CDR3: CAISPRSTTGNTIYF